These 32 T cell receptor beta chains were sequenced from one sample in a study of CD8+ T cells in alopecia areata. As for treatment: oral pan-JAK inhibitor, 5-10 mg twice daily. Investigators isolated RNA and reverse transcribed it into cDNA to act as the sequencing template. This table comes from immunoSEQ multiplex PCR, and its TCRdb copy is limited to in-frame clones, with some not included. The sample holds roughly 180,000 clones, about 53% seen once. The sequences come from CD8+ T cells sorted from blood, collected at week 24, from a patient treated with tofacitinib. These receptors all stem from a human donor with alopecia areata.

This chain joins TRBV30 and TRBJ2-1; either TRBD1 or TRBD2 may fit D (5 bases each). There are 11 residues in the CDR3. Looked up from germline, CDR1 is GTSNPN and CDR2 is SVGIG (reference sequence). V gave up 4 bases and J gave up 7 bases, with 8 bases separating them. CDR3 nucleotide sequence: TGTGCCTGGATGGGGACGAATGAGCAGTTCTTC. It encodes CAWMGTNEQFF.

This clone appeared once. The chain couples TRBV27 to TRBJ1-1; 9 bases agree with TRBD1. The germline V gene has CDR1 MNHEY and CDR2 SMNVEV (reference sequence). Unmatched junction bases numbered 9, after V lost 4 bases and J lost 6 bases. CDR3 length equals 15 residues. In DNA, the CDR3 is TGTGCCAGCAGTTCCTCACAGGGGGCATTTGCTGAAGCTTTCTTT. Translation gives CASSSSQGAFAEAFF.

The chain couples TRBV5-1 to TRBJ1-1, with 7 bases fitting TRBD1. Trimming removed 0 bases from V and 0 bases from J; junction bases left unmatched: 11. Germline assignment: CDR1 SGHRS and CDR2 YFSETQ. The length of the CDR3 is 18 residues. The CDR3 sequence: CASSLARSRGRVNTEAFF. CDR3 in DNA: TGCGCCAGCAGCTTGGCTCGGTCGAGGGGGCGGGTGAACACTGAAGCTTTCTTT.

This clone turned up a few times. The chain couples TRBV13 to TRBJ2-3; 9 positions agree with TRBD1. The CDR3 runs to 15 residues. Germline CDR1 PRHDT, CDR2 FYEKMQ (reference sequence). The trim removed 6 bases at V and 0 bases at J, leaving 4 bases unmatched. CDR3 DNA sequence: TGTGCCAGCAGTTCCGGACAGGGGAGCACAGATACGCAGTATTTT. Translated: CASSSGQGSTDTQYF.

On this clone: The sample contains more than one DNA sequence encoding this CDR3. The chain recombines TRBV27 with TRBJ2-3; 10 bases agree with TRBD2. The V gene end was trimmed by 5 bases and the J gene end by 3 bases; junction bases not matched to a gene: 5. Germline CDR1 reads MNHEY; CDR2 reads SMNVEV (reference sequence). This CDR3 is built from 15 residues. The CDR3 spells CASSPQRGGTDTQYF. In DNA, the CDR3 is TGTGCCAGCAGTCCCCAGCGGGGGGGTACAGATACGCAGTATTTT.

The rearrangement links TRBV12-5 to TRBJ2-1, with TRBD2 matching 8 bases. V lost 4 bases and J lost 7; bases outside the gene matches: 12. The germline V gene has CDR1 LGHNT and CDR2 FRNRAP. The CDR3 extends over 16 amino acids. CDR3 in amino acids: CASGSPGTRQLNEQFF. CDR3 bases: TGTGCTAGTGGTTCCCCCGGGACTAGACAGTTGAATGAGCAGTTCTTC. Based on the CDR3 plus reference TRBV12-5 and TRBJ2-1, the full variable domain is DARVTQTPRHKVTEMGQEVTMRCQPILGHNTVFWYRQTMMQGLELLAYFRNRAPLDDSGMPKDRFSAEMPDATLATLKIQPSEPRDSAVYFCASGSPGTRQLNEQFFGPGTRLTVL.

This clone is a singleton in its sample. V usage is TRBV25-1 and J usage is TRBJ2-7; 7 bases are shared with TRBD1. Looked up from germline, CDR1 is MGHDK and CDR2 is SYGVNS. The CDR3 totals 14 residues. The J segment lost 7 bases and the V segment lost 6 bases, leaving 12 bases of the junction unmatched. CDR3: CASRRTGTQGEQYF. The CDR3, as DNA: TGTGCCAGCAGGAGAACCGGGACACAGGGGGAGCAGTACTTC.

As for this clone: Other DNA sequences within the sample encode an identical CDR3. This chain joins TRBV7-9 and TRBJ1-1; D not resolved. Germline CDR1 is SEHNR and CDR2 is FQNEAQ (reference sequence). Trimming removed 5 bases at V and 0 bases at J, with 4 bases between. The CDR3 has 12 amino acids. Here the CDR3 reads CASSPMNTEAFF. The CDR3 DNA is TGTGCCAGCAGCCCAATGAACACTGAAGCTTTCTTT.

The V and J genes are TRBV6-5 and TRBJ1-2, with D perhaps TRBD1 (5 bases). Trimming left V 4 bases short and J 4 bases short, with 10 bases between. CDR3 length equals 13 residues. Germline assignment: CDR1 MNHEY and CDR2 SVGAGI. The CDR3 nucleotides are TGTGCCAGCAGTTCCGAGGGGAGCTATGGCTACACCTTC. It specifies CASSSEGSYGYTF.

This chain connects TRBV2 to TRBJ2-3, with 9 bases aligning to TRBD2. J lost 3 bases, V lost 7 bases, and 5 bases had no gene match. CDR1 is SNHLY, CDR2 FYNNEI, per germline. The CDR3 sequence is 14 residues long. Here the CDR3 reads CASKAGLATDTQYF. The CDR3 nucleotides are TGTGCCAGCAAAGCAGGACTAGCGACAGATACGCAGTATTTT.

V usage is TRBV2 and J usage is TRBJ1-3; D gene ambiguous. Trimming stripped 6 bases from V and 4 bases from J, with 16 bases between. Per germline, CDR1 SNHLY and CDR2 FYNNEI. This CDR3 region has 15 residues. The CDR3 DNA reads TGTGCCAGCAGGGCGGGATTCATCACCGGAAACACCATATATTTT. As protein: CASRAGFITGNTIYF.

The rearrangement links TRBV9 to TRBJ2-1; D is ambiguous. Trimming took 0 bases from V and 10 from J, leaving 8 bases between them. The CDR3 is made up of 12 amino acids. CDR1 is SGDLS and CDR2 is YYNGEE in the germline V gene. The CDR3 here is CASSVGSTEQFF. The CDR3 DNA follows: TGTGCCAGCAGCGTAGGGAGCACGGAGCAGTTCTTC.

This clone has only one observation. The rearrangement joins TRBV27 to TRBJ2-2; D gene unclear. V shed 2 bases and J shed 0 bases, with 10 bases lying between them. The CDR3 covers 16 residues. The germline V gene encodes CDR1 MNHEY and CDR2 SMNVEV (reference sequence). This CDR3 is CASSLSPLTNTGELFF. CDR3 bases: TGTGCCAGCAGTTTAAGTCCCCTTACGAACACCGGGGAGCTGTTTTTT.

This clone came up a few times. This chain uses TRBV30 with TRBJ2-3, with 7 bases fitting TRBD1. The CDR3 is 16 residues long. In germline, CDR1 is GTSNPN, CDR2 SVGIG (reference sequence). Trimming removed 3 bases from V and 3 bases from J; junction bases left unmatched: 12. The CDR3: CAWSANVRGTTDTQYF. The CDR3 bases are TGTGCCTGGAGCGCAAACGTCAGGGGGACAACAGATACGCAGTATTTT.

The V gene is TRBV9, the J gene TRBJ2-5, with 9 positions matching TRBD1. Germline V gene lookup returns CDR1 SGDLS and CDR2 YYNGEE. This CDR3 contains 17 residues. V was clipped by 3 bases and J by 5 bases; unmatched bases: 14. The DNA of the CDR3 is TGTGCCAGCAGCGAAGAGACGGGACAGGGTTTATTGGAGACCCAGTACTTC. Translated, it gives CASSEETGQGLLETQYF. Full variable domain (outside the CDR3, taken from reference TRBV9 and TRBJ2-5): DSGVTQTPKHLITATGQRVTLRCSPRSGDLSVYWYQQSLDQGLQFLIQYYNGEERAKGNILERFSAQQFPDLHSELNLSSLELGDSALYFCASSEETGQGLLETQYFGPGTRLLVL.

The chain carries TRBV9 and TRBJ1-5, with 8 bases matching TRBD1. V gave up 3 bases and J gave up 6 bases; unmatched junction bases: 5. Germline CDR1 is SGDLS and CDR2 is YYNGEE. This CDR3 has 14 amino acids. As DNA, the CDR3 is TGTGCCAGCAGCGACGGACAGGGACCTCAGCCCCAGCATTTT. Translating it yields CASSDGQGPQPQHF.

The CDR3 DNA sequence: TGCGCCAGCAGCCAAGAGTTCCGGGGAGTAGGCGAGACCCAGTACTTC. Its protein product is CASSQEFRGVGETQYF. The rearrangement joins TRBV4-3 to TRBJ2-5, with a weak D call TRBD2 (5 bases). Looked up from germline, CDR1 is LGHNA and CDR2 is YSLEER. Between the trimmed V and J ends, which lost 0 bases and 5 bases, there was a span of 16 bases. The CDR3 runs 16 residues.

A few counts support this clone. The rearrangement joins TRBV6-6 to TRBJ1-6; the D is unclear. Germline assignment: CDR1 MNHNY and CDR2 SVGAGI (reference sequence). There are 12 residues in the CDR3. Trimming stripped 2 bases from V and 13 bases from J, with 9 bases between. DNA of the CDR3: TGTGCCAGCAGTTACGGCACGGGTCCCCTCCACTTT. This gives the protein CASSYGTGPLHF.

CDR3 DNA sequence: TGTGCCAGCAGCGCCCGGGAGGGGGCGGAGTATGGCTACACCTTC. This encodes CASSAREGAEYGYTF. The V gene is TRBV7-9, the J gene TRBJ1-2; 7 bases align to TRBD1. Germline CDR1 reads SEHNR; CDR2 reads FQNEAQ (reference sequence). V dropped 5 bases and J dropped 5; count of bases not matched to a gene: 11. CDR3 length: 15 residues.

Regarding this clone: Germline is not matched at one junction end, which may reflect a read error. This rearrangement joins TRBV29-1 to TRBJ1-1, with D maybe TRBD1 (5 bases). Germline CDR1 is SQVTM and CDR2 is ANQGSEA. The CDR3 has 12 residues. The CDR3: CSAHGTNTETFF. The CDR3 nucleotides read TGCAGCGCCCACGGGACGAACACTGAAACTTTCTTT.

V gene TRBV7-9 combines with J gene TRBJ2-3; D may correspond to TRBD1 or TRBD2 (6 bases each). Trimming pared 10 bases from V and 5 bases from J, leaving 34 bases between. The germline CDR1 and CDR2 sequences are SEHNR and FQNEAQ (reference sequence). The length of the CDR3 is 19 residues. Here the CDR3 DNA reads TGTGCCATCACTGCACTACTCGATCGGGGGCCAGGTGTGGAAGATACGCAGTATTTT. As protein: CAITALLDRGPGVEDTQYF.

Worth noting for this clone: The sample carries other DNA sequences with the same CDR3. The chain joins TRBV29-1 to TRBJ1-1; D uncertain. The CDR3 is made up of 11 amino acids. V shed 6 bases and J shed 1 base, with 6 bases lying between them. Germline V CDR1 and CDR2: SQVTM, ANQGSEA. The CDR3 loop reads CSVRGNTEAFF. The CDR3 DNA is TGCAGCGTCCGGGGGAACACTGAAGCTTTCTTT. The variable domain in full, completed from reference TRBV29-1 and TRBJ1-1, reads SAVISQKPSRDICQRGTSLTIQCQVDSQVTMMFWYRQQPGQSLTLIATANQGSEATYESGFVIDKFPISRPNLTFSTLTVSNMSPEDSSIYLCSVRGNTEAFFGQGTRLTVV.

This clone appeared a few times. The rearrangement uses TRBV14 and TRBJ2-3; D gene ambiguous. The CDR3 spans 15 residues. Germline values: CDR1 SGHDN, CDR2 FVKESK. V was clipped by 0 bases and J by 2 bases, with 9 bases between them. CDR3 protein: CASSQEGQDTDTQYF. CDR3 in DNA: TGTGCCAGCAGCCAAGAAGGGCAGGACACAGATACGCAGTATTTT.

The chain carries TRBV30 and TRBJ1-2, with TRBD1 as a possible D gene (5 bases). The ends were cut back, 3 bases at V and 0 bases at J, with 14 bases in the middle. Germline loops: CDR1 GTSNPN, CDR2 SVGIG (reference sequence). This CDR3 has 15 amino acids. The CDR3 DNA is TGTGCCTGGAGGATCGGGGGGTTAGCTAACTATGGCTACACCTTC. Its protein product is CAWRIGGLANYGYTF.

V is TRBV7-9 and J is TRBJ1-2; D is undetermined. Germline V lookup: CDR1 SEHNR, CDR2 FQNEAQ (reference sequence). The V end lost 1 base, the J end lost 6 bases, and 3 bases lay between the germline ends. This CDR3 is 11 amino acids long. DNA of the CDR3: TGTGCCAGCAGCTTAGTAGATGGCTACACCTTC. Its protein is CASSLVDGYTF.

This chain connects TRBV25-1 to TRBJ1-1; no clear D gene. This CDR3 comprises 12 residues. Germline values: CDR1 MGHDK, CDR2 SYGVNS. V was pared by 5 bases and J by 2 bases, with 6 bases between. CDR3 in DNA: TGTGCCAGCAGTTTTGGAAACACTGAAGCTTTCTTT. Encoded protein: CASSFGNTEAFF.

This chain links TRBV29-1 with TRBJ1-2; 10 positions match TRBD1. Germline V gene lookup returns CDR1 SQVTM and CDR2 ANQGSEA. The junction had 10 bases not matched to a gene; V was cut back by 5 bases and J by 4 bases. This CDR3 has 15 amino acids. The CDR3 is CSVPHHRDRGYGYTF. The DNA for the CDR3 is TGCAGCGTTCCCCACCACCGGGACAGGGGCTATGGCTACACCTTC.

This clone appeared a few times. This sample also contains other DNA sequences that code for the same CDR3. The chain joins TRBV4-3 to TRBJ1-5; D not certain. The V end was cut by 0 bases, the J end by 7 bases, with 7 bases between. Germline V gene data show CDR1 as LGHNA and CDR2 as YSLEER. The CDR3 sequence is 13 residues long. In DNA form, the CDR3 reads TGCGCCAGCAGCCAAGATCTCGGGCAGCCCCAGCATTTT. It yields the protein CASSQDLGQPQHF.

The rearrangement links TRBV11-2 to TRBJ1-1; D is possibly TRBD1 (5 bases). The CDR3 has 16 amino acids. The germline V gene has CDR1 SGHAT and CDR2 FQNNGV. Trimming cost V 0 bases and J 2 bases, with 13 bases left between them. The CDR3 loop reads CASSLDVQGRNTEAFF. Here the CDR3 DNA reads TGTGCCAGCAGCTTAGATGTCCAGGGTAGAAACACTGAAGCTTTCTTT.

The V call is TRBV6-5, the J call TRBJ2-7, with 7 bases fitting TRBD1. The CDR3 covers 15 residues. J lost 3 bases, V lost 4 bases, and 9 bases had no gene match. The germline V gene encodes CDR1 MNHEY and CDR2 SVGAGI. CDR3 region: CASSSYQTGIYEQYF. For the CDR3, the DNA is TGTGCCAGCAGTTCCTACCAGACAGGGATCTACGAGCAGTACTTC.

CDR3 in amino acids: CASSRTGTQNTEAFF. The DNA for the CDR3 is TGTGCCAGCAGCCGGACAGGGACCCAGAACACTGAAGCTTTCTTT. The rearrangement joins TRBV13 to TRBJ1-1; 8 positions agree with TRBD1. The CDR3 has 15 residues. Germline V lookup: CDR1 PRHDT, CDR2 FYEKMQ (reference sequence). Losses at the gene ends were 5 bases for V and 1 base for J; bases not matched to a gene: 6.

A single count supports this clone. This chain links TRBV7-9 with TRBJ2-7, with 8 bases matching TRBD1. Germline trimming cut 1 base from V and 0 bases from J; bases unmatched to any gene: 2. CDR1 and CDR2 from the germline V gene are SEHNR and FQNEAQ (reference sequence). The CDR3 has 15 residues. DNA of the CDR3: TGTGCCAGCAGCTTAGAAACAGGGGGCTCCTACGAGCAGTACTTC. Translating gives CASSLETGGSYEQYF.